This T cell receptor (beta chain) derives from a study of shared clonotypes between healthy human individuals. Study-wide results and caveats: Generally, naive subsets came out with larger estimated richness than memory subsets. A limitation of the genetic and exposure-history diversity represented arose from few donors.

Assay execution proceeded at the deep level. In replicate PCRs of sorted subsets, roughly 200 ng DNA, roughly 27,000 T cell genomes, was used. The assay was immunoSEQ multiplex PCR, and TCRdb's table has in-frame clones only and misses some. In the table there are 1 million to 1.3 million clones, around three quarters of which are singletons. As for this clone: As yet, its antigen is unknown.

This TCR was sampled from a man aged 18 to 30 in good health. Some clones in this sample may be carry-over from other donors' samples. Sequencing used memory CD4+ T cells from PBMCs. Subset indicated: CD45RA-negative fraction.

DNA of the CDR3: TGTGCCAGCAGCCCCATCCCTTCGGTGGGGGACACTGAAGCTTTCTTT. It yields the protein CASSPIPSVGDTEAFF. V usage is TRBV5-8 and J usage is TRBJ1-1, with a possible D match to TRBD1 (5 bases). The V and J ends lost 4 bases and 3 bases respectively, with 19 bases between them. CDR3 length equals 16 residues. Germline V gene sequence: CDR1 SGHTS, CDR2 YDEGEE.